This T cell receptor beta chain originates from a study of T cell repertoires in cytomegalovirus infection. Study at large: The public TCR beta signatures pointed to both CMV infection and matching HLA type.

MiXCR was run by TCRdb on the reads, yielding one entry per CDR3 protein. Of roughly 310,000 distinct CDR3 sequences in the sample, about a sixth were seen once. In regard to this clonotype: Its antigen is as yet unknown.

Study-wide results and caveats: CMV-specific HLA-C-restricted TCR beta clonotypes dominated the ex vivo response.

Per germline, CDR1 MGHRA and CDR2 YSYEKL. The V and J ends lost 4 bases and 5 bases respectively, with 21 bases between them. The CDR3 spans 17 residues. The clonotype comes from a human donor in good health (CMV status not recorded). Some clones in this sample may be carry-over from other donors' samples. The material sequenced was PBMCs. The V gene is TRBV4-1, the J gene TRBJ2-1, with D perhaps matching TRBD1 (6 bases). The CDR3 nucleotides read TGCGCCAGCAGCCGCTACGCCCCGGGACAACGGGACAATGAGCAGTTCTTC. Its translation is CASSRYAPGQRDNEQFF.